These T cell receptor beta chains were read from a single sample in a study of T cells expressing NK-cell markers. TCRdb reprocessed the 5' RACE reads, keeping one entry per CDR3 protein, no DNA. This table holds hundreds of thousands of distinct CDR3 sequences. Specimen: blood T cells: a sorted CD56 or NKG2C T cell subset, CD4+ or CD8+ T cells, or bulk PBMC T cells (not recorded which). The receptor set was obtained from a woman between 18 and 70 years old in good health. The CDR3 runs from the conserved cysteine through the conserved F or W.

J gene | V gene | CDR3 length | CDR3 protein
TRBJ2-1 | TRBV20-1 | 16 | CSARGTRQISYNEQFF
TRBJ2-7 | TRBV5-1 | 14 | CASSSAGVLSEQYF
TRBJ1-1 | TRBV5-5 | 14 | CASSLSPGGPEAFF
TRBJ2-3 | TRBV19 | 14 | CASRSLLGTDTQYF
TRBJ1-1 | TRBV18 | 16 | CASSPRSGGQMAEAFF
TRBJ2-7 | TRBV5-1 | 14 | CASSLVVGYDEQYF
TRBJ1-5 | TRBV19 | 14 | CASSDRVRNQPQHF
TRBJ2-5 | TRBV4-2 | 15 | CASSQVDRGGETQYF
TRBJ1-1 | TRBV29-1 | 13 | CSFTRSVGAEAFF
TRBJ2-1 | TRBV14 | 16 | CASSQPGLAAYNEQFF
TRBJ1-1 | TRBV5-1 | 14 | CASSLIKSGAEAFF
TRBJ2-7 | TRBV20-1 | 15 | CSARDPSREGYEQYF
TRBJ2-1 | TRBV12-2 | 20 | CASRLPSVAGGTSSWNEQFF
TRBJ2-7 | TRBV4-3 | 13 | CASSQSRDYEQYF
TRBJ2-1 | TRBV29-1 | 13 | CSVAGVPGGEQFF
TRBJ2-3 | TRBV6-2/TRBV6-3 | 12 | CATGHGTDTQYF
TRBJ2-7 | TRBV3-1 | 13 | CASSRTEYYEQYF
TRBJ2-1 | TRBV7-2 | 21 | CASSTISSASGVRGPRNEQFF
TRBJ2-1 | TRBV28 | 15 | CASSIADLDYNEQFF
TRBJ1-5 | TRBV20-1 | 15 | CSARMSGGPDQPQHF
TRBJ2-5 | TRBV20-1 | 17 | CSARDSRAYTRRETQYF
TRBJ2-3 | TRBV6-5 | 18 | CASSYERDLSQSTDTQYF
TRBJ2-2 | TRBV6-5 | 15 | CASSSRQGSAGELFF
TRBJ2-7 | TRBV19 | 14 | CASSAGTGLYEQYF
TRBJ1-5 | TRBV12-3/TRBV12-4 | 15 | CASSLALGAYQPQHF
TRBJ1-6 | TRBV7-2 | 16 | CASSPRGVSYNSPLHF
TRBJ2-1 | TRBV20-1 | 16 | CSASTPAGGLRNEQFF
TRBJ2-2 | TRBV5-1 | 16 | CASSLGQGANTGELFF
TRBJ1-1 | TRBV6-5 | 14 | CASSYGGVVTEAFF
TRBJ2-1 | TRBV5-4 | 14 | CASSLRKDYNEQFF
TRBJ2-2 | TRBV12-3/TRBV12-4 | 15 | CASSRAGSNTGELFF
TRBJ2-1 | TRBV15 | 15 | CATSSSGAGYNEQFF
TRBJ1-1 | TRBV7-8 | 14 | CASSLSSVSTEAFF
TRBJ2-5 | TRBV5-1 | 13 | CASSGGILETQYF
TRBJ2-1 | TRBV5-1 | 14 | CASSPGQFYNEQFF
TRBJ2-7 | TRBV5-1 | 13 | CASSLRDRYEQYF